A single sample gave rise to the 24 T cell receptor beta chains below, sequenced in a study of neoadjuvant nivolumab and ipilimumab in lung cancer. The protocol was immunoSEQ multiplex PCR, while the TCRdb copy is restricted to in-frame clones and leaves out a portion. The sample shows about 17,000 clones, roughly four fifths of them seen only once. Sequenced here: tumor tissue, sampled after neoadjuvant nivolumab, alone or with ipilimumab, at or shortly before surgery. These receptor sequences come from an adult with non-small cell lung cancer.

The rearrangement links TRBV11-2 to TRBJ2-7; 9 nucleotides agree with TRBD2. Per the germline V gene, CDR1 is SGHAT and CDR2 is FQNNGV. V shed 1 base, J shed 0 bases, and the junction held 4 bases outside the gene matches. This CDR3 spans 16 amino acids. The CDR3 DNA sequence: TGTGCCAGCAGCTTAGTTCAGCGGGGGGCCTCCTACGAGCAGTACTTC. This encodes CASSLVQRGASYEQYF.

The CDR3 DNA reads TGTGCCAGCTCACCATGGGAGGGTATGAACACTGAAGCTTTCTTT. It is translated as CASSPWEGMNTEAFF. The V and J genes are TRBV18 and TRBJ1-1; D gene unclear. CDR1 KGHSH and CDR2 LQKENI come from the germline V gene. This CDR3 is built from 15 residues. The V end was cut by 2 bases, the J end by 0 bases, with 10 bases between.

This clone was seen just once. This chain links TRBV5-4 with TRBJ1-1, with TRBD1 identical over 7 bases. V trimming: 0 bases; J trimming: 9 bases; junction bases outside the gene matches: 2. CDR1 SGHNT and CDR2 YYREEE come from the germline V gene (reference sequence). The CDR3 totals 12 residues. CDR3: CASSLGDSKAFF. The CDR3 DNA sequence: TGTGCCAGCAGCTTGGGGGACAGTAAAGCTTTCTTT.

The rearrangement uses TRBV11-2 and TRBJ1-5, with 10 bases lining up with TRBD1. The CDR3 runs to 16 residues. Germline V gives CDR1 SGHAT, CDR2 FQNNGV. Germline trimming cut 6 bases from V and 6 bases from J; bases unmatched to any gene: 11. CDR3 sequence: CASSPTGGSGSQPQHF. In DNA form, the CDR3 reads TGTGCCAGCAGTCCGACAGGGGGCTCTGGGAGTCAGCCCCAGCATTTT.

This clone has only a few counts. V and J are TRBV19 and TRBJ2-7; TRBD1 might be the D (5 bases). Germline CDR1 reads LNHDA; CDR2 reads SQIVND (reference sequence). Trimming left V 3 bases short and J 1 base short, with 10 bases between. This CDR3 has 14 residues. CDR3 sequence reads: CASSMVAGSYEQYF. CDR3 nucleotide sequence: TGTGCCAGTAGTATGGTGGCAGGGTCCTACGAGCAGTACTTC.

This chain joins TRBV7-2 and TRBJ1-2; TRBD1 aligns across 9 bases. This CDR3 comprises 15 residues. V lost 2 bases and J lost 4; bases outside the gene matches: 5. Germline CDR1 SGHTA, CDR2 FQGNSA. The CDR3 is CASSLPGTGIYGYTF. CDR3 coding DNA: TGTGCCAGCAGCTTACCCGGGACAGGGATCTATGGCTACACCTTC. Combining the CDR3 with reference TRBV7-2 and TRBJ1-2 gives the whole variable domain GAGVSQSPSNKVTEKGKDVELRCDPISGHTALYWYRQSLGQGLEFLIYFQGNSAPDKSGLPSDRFSAERTGGSVSTLTIQRTQQEDSAVYLCASSLPGTGIYGYTFGSGTRLTVV.

The chain couples TRBV7-9 to TRBJ1-3, with D perhaps TRBD1 (5 bases). Trimming removed 0 bases at V and 4 bases at J, with 7 bases between. This CDR3 comprises 14 residues. Germline V gene lookup returns CDR1 SEHNR and CDR2 FQNEAQ (reference sequence). The CDR3 sequence: CASSLAGAGNTIYF. The CDR3, as DNA: TGTGCCAGCAGCTTAGCTGGGGCCGGAAACACCATATATTTT.

This rearrangement joins TRBV5-6 to TRBJ2-7, with a tentative D call TRBD1 (5 bases). CDR3 length: 14 amino acids. With 4 bases removed from V and 4 bases from J, the gap between germline ends came to 15 bases. Per germline, CDR1 SGHDT and CDR2 YYEEEE. The CDR3, as DNA: TGTGCCAGCAGCAATCGTGACAGCCGATACGAGCAGTACTTC. Translation: CASSNRDSRYEQYF.

V and J are TRBV11-3 and TRBJ1-1; 11 nucleotides line up with TRBD1. J gave up 5 bases and V 5 bases, and 7 bases lay outside the gene matches. This CDR3 spans 15 amino acids. Germline V gene lookup returns CDR1 SGHNT and CDR2 YENEEA. For the CDR3, the DNA is TGTGCCAGCAGCCCTGGACAGGGGGCAGTGACTGAAGCTTTCTTT. Translation gives CASSPGQGAVTEAFF. Using reference TRBV11-3 and TRBJ1-1 for the parts outside the CDR3, the full variable domain is EAGVVQSPRYKIIEKKQPVAFWCNPISGHNTLYWYLQNLGQGPELLIRYENEEAVDDSQLPKDRFSAERLKGVDSTLKIQPAELGDSAVYLCASSPGQGAVTEAFFGQGTRLTVV.

V usage is TRBV5-4 and J usage is TRBJ1-2, with D possibly matching TRBD1 (6 bases). CDR1 and CDR2 (germline): SGHNT, YYREEE (reference sequence). The CDR3 contains 14 residues. V lost 0 bases and J 2 bases, leaving 8 bases between the germline ends. The CDR3 DNA reads TGTGCCAGCAGCTTGGGAGGACAGAACTATGGCTACACCTTC. Translated, it gives CASSLGGQNYGYTF.

This CDR3 is CASSRSRTPGETQYF. In DNA form, the CDR3 reads TGTGCCAGCAGCCGAAGTAGGACACCTGGAGAGACCCAGTACTTC. The chain employs TRBV5-4 and TRBJ2-5, with D perhaps matching TRBD1 (5 bases). The CDR3 sequence is 15 residues long. The V gene lost 4 bases and the J gene lost 4 bases, with 17 bases spanning the gap. Per germline, CDR1 SGHNT and CDR2 YYREEE (reference sequence).

This clone is medium-sized in the sample. This sample includes further DNA sequences coding for the same CDR3. The genes are TRBV6-1 and TRBJ2-7; D is uncertain. Germline CDR1 reads MNHNS; CDR2 reads SASEGT. V lost 8 bases, J lost 3 bases, and 2 bases lay in between. This CDR3 is 9 amino acids long. The CDR3 nucleotides are TGTGCCAGCGACTACGAGCAGTACTTC. It specifies CASDYEQYF.

This clone was picked up a small number of times. The chain recombines TRBV6-1 with TRBJ1-1; a possible D gene is TRBD1 (5 bases). V gave up 3 bases and J gave up 0 bases, with 11 bases separating them. This CDR3 is built from 15 residues. Germline V gene lookup returns CDR1 MNHNS and CDR2 SASEGT. This CDR3 is CASSDPGLMNTEAFF. The CDR3 coding sequence is TGTGCCAGCAGTGACCCGGGACTCATGAACACTGAAGCTTTCTTT.

This clone was seen a single time. V usage is TRBV30 and J usage is TRBJ1-3; D call uncertain. The CDR3 has 12 amino acids. The germline V and J ends were trimmed by 3 bases and 2 bases, with 5 bases remaining between them. The germline CDR1 and CDR2 sequences are GTSNPN and SVGIG (reference sequence). The CDR3 nucleotides are TGTGCCTGGAGCCAAGCTGGAAACACCATATATTTT. Amino acid sequence: CAWSQAGNTIYF. The variable domain in full, completed from reference TRBV30 and TRBJ1-3, reads SQTIHQWPATLVQPVGSPLSLECTVEGTSNPNLYWYRQAAGRGLQLLFYSVGIGQISSEVPQNLSASRPQDRQFILSSKKLLLSDSGFYLCAWSQAGNTIYFGEGSWLTVV.

This clone appeared once. V gene TRBV5-1 combines with J gene TRBJ2-1, with 12 nucleotides matching TRBD2. CDR3 length: 16 residues. The junction had 8 bases not matched to a gene; V was cut back by 2 bases and J by 8 bases. The germline CDR1 and CDR2 sequences are SGHRS and YFSETQ. CDR3 loop: CASSFGTSGFQDEQFF. In DNA form, the CDR3 reads TGCGCCAGCAGCTTCGGGACTAGCGGGTTTCAAGATGAGCAGTTCTTC. The variable domain in full, with the rest retrieved from reference TRBV5-1 and TRBJ2-1, is KAGVTQTPRYLIKTRGQQVTLSCSPISGHRSVSWYQQTPGQGLQFLFEYFSETQRNKGNFPGRFSGRQFSNSRSEMNVSTLELGDSALYLCASSFGTSGFQDEQFFGPGTRLTVL.

The chain is built from TRBV7-9 and TRBJ1-2; TRBD1 aligns across 9 bases. Germline V gene data show CDR1 as SEHNR and CDR2 as FQNEAQ (reference sequence). J lost 8 bases, V lost 4 bases, and 8 bases had no gene match. The CDR3 is 14 amino acids. The CDR3 loop is CASSSDGQGRGYTF. The CDR3 DNA reads as TGTGCCAGCAGCTCCGACGGACAGGGGAGGGGCTACACCTTC.

This chain joins TRBV7-4 and TRBJ1-2, with 11 bases lining up with TRBD1. This CDR3 has 15 amino acids. The junction had 10 bases not matched to a gene; V was cut back by 6 bases and J by 7 bases. Germline assignment: CDR1 SGHVT and CDR2 SQSDAQ. CDR3 sequence reads: CASSTPGQGGRGYTF. CDR3 DNA: TGTGCCAGCAGTACCCCGGGACAGGGGGGCCGTGGCTACACCTTC.

The chain recombines TRBV7-2 with TRBJ2-3, with a possible D match to TRBD2 (6 bases). The germline gives CDR1 SGHTA, CDR2 FQGNSA. This CDR3 is 15 amino acids long. V shed 5 bases and J shed 2 bases, with 14 bases lying between them. CDR3 sequence: CASSTLAGLTDTQYF. CDR3 sequence (DNA): TGTGCCAGCAGCACCCTGGCGGGGCTCACAGATACGCAGTATTTT.

This chain links TRBV18 with TRBJ1-1; D unresolved. Germline CDR1 is KGHSH and CDR2 is LQKENI. The CDR3 length is 11 residues. The V end lost 2 bases, the J end lost 7 bases, and 5 bases lay between the germline ends. DNA for the CDR3: TGTGCCAGCTCACCAGGGAGTGAAGCTTTCTTT. Translated: CASSPGSEAFF.

V usage is TRBV5-6 and J usage is TRBJ1-2; D unresolved. The germline V gene encodes CDR1 SGHDT and CDR2 YYEEEE. CDR3 length: 15 residues. The ends were cut back, 0 bases at V and 2 bases at J, with 11 bases in the middle. As DNA, the CDR3 is TGTGCCAGCAGCTTGGATCTGGGAAGGAACTATGGCTACACCTTC. This codes for CASSLDLGRNYGYTF.

V is TRBV7-6 and J is TRBJ2-3; perhaps TRBD1 as D (5 bases). CDR3 length: 15 residues. The V and J ends lost 3 bases and 1 base respectively, with 11 bases between them. Germline CDR1 and CDR2: SGHVS and FNYEAQ. In DNA, the CDR3 is TGTGCCAGCAGCTTCAAGGGGCTGGGCACAGATACGCAGTATTTT. This encodes CASSFKGLGTDTQYF.

Points on this clone: One end of the junction varies from germline; a read error may be responsible. The chain has TRBV7-7 and TRBJ2-5; D unclear. Per the germline V gene, CDR1 is SSHAT and CDR2 is FNYEAQ (reference sequence). The CDR3 is made up of 14 amino acids. The CDR3 is CASSLVGPQETQYF. The CDR3 region has the DNA TGTGCTAGCAGCTTAGTTGGGCCCCAAGAGACCCAGTACTTC.

This clone has only one observation. The chain carries TRBV6-1 and TRBJ2-7; D is unclear. Germline V gives CDR1 MNHNS, CDR2 SASEGT. V was pared by 7 bases and J by 2 bases, with 12 bases between. CDR3 length equals 13 residues. Here the CDR3 DNA reads TGTGCCAGCACCTTCAATGGAGCCTACGAGCAGTACTTC. Amino acid sequence: CASTFNGAYEQYF.

This clone was seen a few times. The rearrangement joins TRBV27 to TRBJ2-3; tentatively, D is TRBD1 (6 bases). V gave up 10 bases and J gave up 0 bases, with 14 bases separating them. Germline assignment: CDR1 MNHEY and CDR2 SMNVEV (reference sequence). CDR3 size: 14 residues. The CDR3 DNA reads as TGTGCCACTCGACAGGTTTTTAGCACAGATACGCAGTATTTT. Translating gives CATRQVFSTDTQYF.